This is a list of T cell receptor beta chains from one sample in a study of control samples from healthy donors and cancer patients. Method: immunoSEQ multiplex PCR; TCRdb's copy keeps in-frame clones and lacks some. Among tens of thousands of clones listed, about 91% were seen once. Input material: blood. Receptors originate from a man in his fifties or sixties in good health. Both conserved end residues are part of each CDR3. D genes are given only for firm matches. Only some rows state a clone size, as once, few, many or a class for expanded clones.

d_call	v_call	j_call	clone_size	cdr3_nt	cdr3_aa
.	TRBV24-1	TRBJ1-2	.	TGTGCCACCAGTGACAAGGGTAAATATGGCTACACCTTC	CATSDKGKYGYTF
.	TRBV5-6	TRBJ2-2	.	TGTGCCAGCAGGCCTATAACGGGGGCTAACACCGGGGAGCTGTTTTTT	CASRPITGANTGELFF
TRBD1	TRBV30	TRBJ2-7	.	TGTGCCTGGGGGGGACAGGGAAACCCCTCCTACGAGCAGTACTTC	CAWGGQGNPSYEQYF
.	TRBV5-1	TRBJ2-3	.	TGCGCCAGCAGCTCGCCCCACACAGATACGCAGTATTTT	CASSSPHTDTQYF
.	TRBV27	TRBJ1-2	.	TGTGCCAGCAGTTTAGCAGGGAACCCTAACTATGGCTACACCTTC	CASSLAGNPNYGYTF
TRBD1	TRBV4-1	TRBJ1-1	.	TGCGCCAGCAGCCAACGCACAGGGGACCAAATTGAAGCTTTCTTT	CASSQRTGDQIEAFF
.	TRBV21-1	TRBJ2-7	once	TGTGCCAGCGGTGACCGGGACCTCGACTATAGCTCCTACGAGCAGTACTTC	CASGDRDLDYSSYEQYF
.	TRBV21-1	TRBJ1-5	.	TGTGCCAGCCGAAAGAATTATAGCAATCAGCCCCAGCATTTT	CASRKNYSNQPQHF
.	TRBV6-5	TRBJ1-1	.	TGTGCCAGCAGTTACTCGAGGGTTAGTACTGAAGCTTTCTTT	CASSYSRVSTEAFF
.	TRBV27	TRBJ1-1	.	TGTGCCAGCAGTGCCACGGGACGTTACGAGAACACTGAAGCTTTCTTT	CASSATGRYENTEAFF
TRBD1	TRBV6-6	TRBJ1-5	few	TGTGCCAGCAGTCGGGACAGGAGTTATCAGCCCCAGCATTTT	CASSRDRSYQPQHF
.	TRBV2	TRBJ2-1	.	TGTGCCAGCAGTGGCGGGGACTTAGCCTACAATGAGCAGTTCTTC	CASSGGDLAYNEQFF
.	TRBV9	TRBJ1-1	few	TGTGCCACCGTCGCCGGGGACGGGATGAACACTGAAGCTTTCTTT	CATVAGDGMNTEAFF
.	TRBV10-3	TRBJ1-2	.	TGTGCCATCAGCCTCAGGGGTTCTAACTATGGCTACACCTTC	CAISLRGSNYGYTF
.	TRBV19	TRBJ1-1	.	TGTGCCAGTAGTATATGGGGCTTGGGCACTGAAGCTTTCTTT	CASSIWGLGTEAFF
TRBD1	TRBV5-8	TRBJ2-7	.	TGTGCCAGCAGCTTATTGCCGGGACAGGGGACCTACGAGCAGTACTTC	CASSLLPGQGTYEQYF
.	TRBV9	TRBJ2-6	.	TGTGCCAGCAGCGCTGCCTGGGGGGGCTTTGGGGCCAACGTCCTGACTTTC	CASSAAWGGFGANVLTF
.	TRBV27	TRBJ1-5	.	TGTGCCAGCAGCCCTACCAGGGGAGGGAATCAGCCCCGGCATTTT	CASSPTRGGNQPRHF
.	TRBV6-2/TRBV6-3	TRBJ2-6	.	TGTGCCAGCAGTTGGACGGCCACAGGGAGATCTGGGGCCAACGTCCTGACTTTC	CASSWTATGRSGANVLTF
.	TRBV6-5	TRBJ1-3	.	TGTGCCAGCGCGGATTTACGTCCCGGAAACACCATATATTTT	CASADLRPGNTIYF
.	TRBV7-3	TRBJ2-1	.	TGTGCCAGCAGAGACAGGCCAAACAATGAGCAGTTCTTC	CASRDRPNNEQFF
.	TRBV11-2	TRBJ2-1	.	TGTGCCAGCAGCTTAGGGTTAGAAGGGCCGTACAATGAGCAGTTCTTC	CASSLGLEGPYNEQFF
.	TRBV4-2	TRBJ1-2	once	TGTGCCAGCAGCCAAGCCCAGGGGCGGGGGCACTATGGCTACACCTTC	CASSQAQGRGHYGYTF
.	TRBV6-5	TRBJ2-7	.	TGTGCCAGCAGGCTGGATCAGAGCTCCTACGAGCAGTACTTC	CASRLDQSSYEQYF
TRBD1	TRBV6-5	TRBJ2-3	.	TGTGCCAGCAGTCAAAGGGACAGGGAGGGGTATACGCAGTATTTT	CASSQRDREGYTQYF
.	TRBV7-9	TRBJ1-2	.	TGTGCCAGCAGCTTAGACAGGGATGGCTACACCTTC	CASSLDRDGYTF
.	TRBV6-2/TRBV6-3	TRBJ1-3	.	TGTGCCAGCAGTTTACTCAAGTCAGGGGATGGAAACACCATATATTTT	CASSLLKSGDGNTIYF
.	TRBV30	TRBJ2-3	.	TGTGCCTGTGCTAATCGCGGGGGCCTCACAGATACGCAGTATTTT	CACANRGGLTDTQYF
TRBD1	TRBV7-2	TRBJ2-7	.	TGTGCCAGCAGCCCTACGGGGACAGGGAGTTCCTACGAGCAGTACTTC	CASSPTGTGSSYEQYF
.	TRBV30	TRBJ1-2	.	TGTGCCTGGAGGACGGCCAGTAAGGAAGGCTACACCTTC	CAWRTASKEGYTF
.	TRBV18	TRBJ1-6	.	TGTGCCAGCTCACCACCCAACAACGCCCGGGGGTCCCATAATTCACCCCTCCACTTT	CASSPPNNARGSHNSPLHF
TRBD1	TRBV15	TRBJ2-1	.	TGTGCCACCAGCGGGACCAGGGGGAGCTCCTACAATGAGCAGTTCTTC	CATSGTRGSSYNEQFF
.	TRBV7-2	TRBJ1-1	.	TGTGCCAGCAGCTTAGATACCTCACGGGCTTTCTTT	CASSLDTSRAFF
.	TRBV2	TRBJ1-1	.	TGTGCCAGCACGAAAAATGCACTGAACACTGAAGCTTTCTTT	CASTKNALNTEAFF
TRBD1	TRBV7-9	TRBJ2-6	.	TGTGCCAGCAGCTTAGGAAGGACAGGGACTTCTGGGGCCAACGTCCTGACTTTC	CASSLGRTGTSGANVLTF
TRBD1	TRBV7-9	TRBJ1-5	.	TGTGCCAGCAGCTTACAGGGGGGCAATCAGCCCCAGCATTTT	CASSLQGGNQPQHF
.	TRBV18	TRBJ1-1	.	TGTGCCAGCTCACTCCGTAGCACAAACCGGAACACTGAAGCTTTCTTT	CASSLRSTNRNTEAFF
TRBD2	TRBV11-2	TRBJ2-1	.	TGTGCCAGCAGCTCCCAGCGGGGGGGATACAATGAGCAGTTCTTC	CASSSQRGGYNEQFF